This T cell receptor (beta chain) was sequenced for a study of T-cell memory formation after mild COVID-19. Germline V gene data show CDR1 as SGHTA and CDR2 as FQGNSA. The CDR3 length is 15 residues. V dropped 5 bases and J dropped 2 bases, with 12 bases sitting between them. The study, taken as a whole, reports: Contracting clones localized mainly to CM and EM when CD4+ and mainly to EMRA when CD8+.

From the 5' RACE reads, TCRdb called clonotypes with MiXCR, one entry per CDR3 protein. The repertoire includes 500,000 to 550,000 distinct CDR3 sequences, about a fifth of them detected once, and 9.5% to 15% sits in the top ten. A word on this clonotype: Its target is unknown.

The chain combines TRBV7-2 with TRBJ2-2; D may be TRBD1 (5 bases). The sequenced material came from PBMCs or a T cell subset sorted from them (not recorded which). The receptor's source is an adult woman who had mild COVID-19 (a few samples of this study predate the infection). Cell type and time point are not known. The DNA of the CDR3 is TGTGCCAGCAGCCCCAGGGAAGGTAACACCGGGGAGCTGTTTTTT. Translation gives CASSPREGNTGELFF.